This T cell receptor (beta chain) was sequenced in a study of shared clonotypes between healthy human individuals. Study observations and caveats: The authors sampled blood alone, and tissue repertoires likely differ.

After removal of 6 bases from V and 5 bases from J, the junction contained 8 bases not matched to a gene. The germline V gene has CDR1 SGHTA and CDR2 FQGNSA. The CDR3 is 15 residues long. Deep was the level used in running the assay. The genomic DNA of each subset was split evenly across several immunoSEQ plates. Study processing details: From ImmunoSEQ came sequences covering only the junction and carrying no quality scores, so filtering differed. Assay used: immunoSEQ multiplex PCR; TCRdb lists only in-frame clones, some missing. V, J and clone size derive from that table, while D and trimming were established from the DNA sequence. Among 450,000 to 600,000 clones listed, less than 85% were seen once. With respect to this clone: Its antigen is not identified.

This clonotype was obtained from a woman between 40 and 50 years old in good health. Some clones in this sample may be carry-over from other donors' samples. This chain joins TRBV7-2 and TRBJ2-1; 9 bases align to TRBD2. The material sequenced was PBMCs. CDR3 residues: CASRVTGTSNNEQFF. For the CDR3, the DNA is TGTGCCAGCAGGGTAACCGGGACTAGCAACAATGAGCAGTTCTTC.